These T cell receptor beta chains were read from a single sample in a study of cytomegalovirus exposure and HLA in healthy donors. Some clones are missing from TCRdb's copy, which holds only in-frame ones; the method was immunoSEQ multiplex PCR. Of a few hundred thousand clones detected, more than 60% appear once; the ten largest clones hold approximately 1.7%. The sample consisted of PBMCs. Source of these receptors: a woman in her twenties or thirties in good health and CMV-seronegative. Each CDR3 is given with its conserved first and last residue. The D gene is left open where the match is weak.

D gene: TRBD1
V gene: TRBV5-8
J gene: TRBJ2-4
CDR3 DNA: TGTGCCAGCAGCTTGTCTACAGGGGACATTCAGTACTTC
CDR3 protein: CASSLSTGDIQYF

D gene: .
V gene: TRBV11-2
J gene: TRBJ2-1
CDR3 DNA: TGTGCCAGCAGCTTAAGGGGAACAGTTGGTATTCTGTTCTTC
CDR3 protein: CASSLRGTVGILFF

D gene: TRBD1
V gene: TRBV2
J gene: TRBJ2-7
CDR3 DNA: TGTGCCAGCAGCGGGATGGGACAGGGGTCCCCCGAGCAGTACTTC
CDR3 protein: CASSGMGQGSPEQYF

D gene: .
V gene: TRBV5-4
J gene: TRBJ1-1
CDR3 DNA: TGTGCCAGCAGCTTGGCAGGGGTTGGAGCTTTCTTT
CDR3 protein: CASSLAGVGAFF

D gene: TRBD1
V gene: TRBV29-1
J gene: TRBJ2-3
CDR3 DNA: TGCAGCGTTAACAGGGGTTCTAGCACAGATACGCAGTATTTT
CDR3 protein: CSVNRGSSTDTQYF

D gene: TRBD2
V gene: TRBV7-9
J gene: TRBJ2-5
CDR3 DNA: TGTTCCAGCAGCCCTAGGCGCGGACTAGCGGGAGGGGGGGAGACCCAGTACTTC
CDR3 protein: CSSSPRRGLAGGGETQYF

D gene: TRBD1
V gene: TRBV30
J gene: TRBJ2-7
CDR3 DNA: TGTGCCTGGAGTGGACAGGGGATCTCCTACGAGCAGTACTTC
CDR3 protein: CAWSGQGISYEQYF

D gene: TRBD1
V gene: TRBV15
J gene: TRBJ2-7
CDR3 DNA: TGTGCCACCACAAAGGATTTGGGACAGACGGGCGAGCAGTACTTC
CDR3 protein: CATTKDLGQTGEQYF

D gene: .
V gene: TRBV5-6
J gene: TRBJ2-7
CDR3 DNA: TGTGCCAGCAGCTTGGGCGGGCAGTCCTACGAGCAGTACTTC
CDR3 protein: CASSLGGQSYEQYF

D gene: TRBD2
V gene: TRBV27
J gene: TRBJ2-5
CDR3 DNA: TGTGTCAGCAGTTTATCGGTGGGACTAGTAGGCAGCTCGGCCCAGTACTTC
CDR3 protein: CVSSLSVGLVGSSAQYF

D gene: TRBD1
V gene: TRBV11-2
J gene: TRBJ1-1
CDR3 DNA: TGTGCCAGCAGCTTATTCGGGACAGTCGACACTGAAGCTTTCTTT
CDR3 protein: CASSLFGTVDTEAFF